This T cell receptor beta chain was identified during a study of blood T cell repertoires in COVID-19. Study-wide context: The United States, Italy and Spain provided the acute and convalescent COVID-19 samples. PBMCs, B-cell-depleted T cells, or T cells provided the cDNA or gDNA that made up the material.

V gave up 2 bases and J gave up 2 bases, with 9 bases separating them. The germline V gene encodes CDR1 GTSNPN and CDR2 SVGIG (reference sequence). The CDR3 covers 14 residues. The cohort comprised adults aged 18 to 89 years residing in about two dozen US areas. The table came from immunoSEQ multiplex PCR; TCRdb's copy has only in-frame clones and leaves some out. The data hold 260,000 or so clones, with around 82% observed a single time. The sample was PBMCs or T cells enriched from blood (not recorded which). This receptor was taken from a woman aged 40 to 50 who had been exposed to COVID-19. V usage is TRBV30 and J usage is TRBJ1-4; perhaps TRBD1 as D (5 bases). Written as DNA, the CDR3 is TGTGCCTGGAGTCTGACAGCTACTAATGAAAAACTGTTTTTT. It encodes CAWSLTATNEKLFF. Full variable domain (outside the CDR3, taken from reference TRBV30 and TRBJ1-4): SQTIHQWPATLVQPVGSPLSLECTVEGTSNPNLYWYRQAAGRGLQLLFYSVGIGQISSEVPQNLSASRPQDRQFILSSKKLLLSDSGFYLCAWSLTATNEKLFFGSGTQLSVL.